Detailed here is one T cell receptor beta chain. In the authors' workflow: Using reference gene primer amplification, nucleated cell counts were estimated. Clones were sequenced by immunoSEQ multiplex PCR, and TCRdb holds only the in-frame ones, with some missing. The DNA was the basis for D and trimming; V, J and clone size are from that table. The sample includes 140,000 or so clones, 81% of them seen just once. The data originate from a study of blood T cell repertoires in COVID-19. Study at large: Sample material is recorded as cDNA or gDNA derived from T cells, B-cell-depleted T cells, or PBMCs.

Deletions cut 1 base from V and 10 bases from J, with 13 bases between. The CDR3 covers 13 residues. The J gene is TRBJ2-5, the V gene TRBV12-3 or TRBV12-4, with D tentatively TRBD1 (5 bases). Sequencing was carried out using peripheral blood. This TCR was recovered from a human donor in a cohort sampled during active COVID-19. The DNA of the CDR3 is TGTGCCAGCAGTTTAGAGGGGCGGTGGATCCAGTACTTC. Encoded protein: CASSLEGRWIQYF.